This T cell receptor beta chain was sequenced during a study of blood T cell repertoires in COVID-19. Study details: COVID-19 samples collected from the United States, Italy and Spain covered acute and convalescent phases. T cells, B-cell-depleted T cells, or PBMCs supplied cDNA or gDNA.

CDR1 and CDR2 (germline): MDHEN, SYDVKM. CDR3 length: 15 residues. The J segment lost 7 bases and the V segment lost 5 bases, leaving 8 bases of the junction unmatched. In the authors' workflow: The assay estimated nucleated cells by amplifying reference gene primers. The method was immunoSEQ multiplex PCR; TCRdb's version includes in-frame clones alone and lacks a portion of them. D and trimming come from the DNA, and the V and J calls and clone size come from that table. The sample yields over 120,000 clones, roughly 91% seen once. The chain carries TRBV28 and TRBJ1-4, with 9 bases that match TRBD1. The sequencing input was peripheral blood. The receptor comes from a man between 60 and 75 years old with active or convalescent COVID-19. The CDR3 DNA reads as TGTGCCAGCAGTCTACCGGGACAGGGTGGTGAAAAACTGTTTTTT. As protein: CASSLPGQGGEKLFF.